This T cell receptor beta chain came from a study of molecular identifiers for immune sequencing clone quantification. With RNA at 10%, 30% or 50%, naive CD8 libraries came from roughly 20,000 to 1,000,000 sorted cells. The authors sorted naive CD8 T cells as CD8+CD4-CCR7+CD45RA+. Previously reported methods and listed TCR primers produced the bulk TCR libraries. TCRdb processed the PCR reads anew with MiXCR; each CDR3 protein has one entry. The sample lists about 320,000 distinct CDR3 sequences, about a fifth occurring once. There are 14 residues in the CDR3. V was shortened by 9 bases and J by 0 bases, with 12 bases between the two germline ends. Germline-derived CDR1 and CDR2 are LNHDA and SQIVND (reference sequence). There are a few counts of this clonotype.

Sequencing was done on a sample of naive CD8+ T cells from blood, with Jurkat cell RNA spiked in. Subset of the sample: FACS-sorted CD8+CD4-CCR7+CD45RA+ naive T cells. The clonotype was recovered from a human donor in good health. Some libraries in this study had Jurkat cell RNA spiked in. V and J are TRBV19 and TRBJ2-1; the D is unclear. The CDR3 DNA is TGTGCCAGCAGTGACAAGAGCTCCTACAATGAGCAGTTCTTC. It is translated as CASSDKSSYNEQFF.